A single sample is the source of the 18 T cell receptor beta chains below, sequenced in a study of immune characterization of retroperitoneal liposarcoma. TCRdb recomputed calls from the PCR reads with MiXCR, one row per CDR3 protein. The sample has approximately 10,000 distinct CDR3 sequences, around a quarter seen once. Specimen: tumor tissue. The origin of the receptors is a male donor with retroperitoneal liposarcoma.

The V and J genes are TRBV4-1 and TRBJ2-1, with 8 bases lining up with TRBD2. Germline CDR1 is MGHRA and CDR2 is YSYEKL. V shed 3 bases and J 4 bases; nucleotides not matched to a gene: 2. The CDR3 runs to 14 residues. As DNA, the CDR3 is TGCGCCAGCAGCCACACTAGCGGATACAATGAGCAGTTCTTC. This translates into CASSHTSGYNEQFF.

This chain links TRBV4-1 with TRBJ1-5, with 8 bases aligning to TRBD1. CDR1 is MGHRA and CDR2 is YSYEKL in the germline V gene. V lost 2 bases to trimming and J lost 2 bases; unmatched junction nucleotides: 2. The CDR3 extends over 15 amino acids. CDR3 region: CASSQLTGGNQPQHF. The DNA of the CDR3 is TGCGCCAGCAGCCAACTGACAGGGGGCAATCAGCCCCAGCATTTT.

The CDR3 DNA is TGTGCCAGCAGCTTAAATCAAGCAGGTCGGGCAGGGGGCGATGGCTACACCTTC. It is translated as CASSLNQAGRAGGDGYTF. The V and J genes are TRBV7-6 and TRBJ1-2; 8 positions match TRBD1. Germline CDR1 reads SGHVS; CDR2 reads FNYEAQ. V lost 2 bases and J lost 6; bases outside the gene matches: 17. This CDR3 comprises 18 residues. The full variable domain, in which reference TRBV7-6 and TRBJ1-2 provide the parts outside the CDR3, is GAGVSQSPRYKVTKRGQDVALRCDPISGHVSLYWYRQALGQGPEFLTYFNYEAQQDKSGLPNDRFSAERPEGSISTLTIQRTEQRDSAMYRCASSLNQAGRAGGDGYTFGSGTRLTVV.

The CDR3, as DNA: TGCGCCAGCAGCCAAGAAACCCGACTTGAAGCTTTCTTT. Protein: CASSQETRLEAFF. The chain recombines TRBV4-3 with TRBJ1-1, with D hard to call. From germline, CDR1 is LGHNA and CDR2 YSLEER. The CDR3 totals 13 residues. V was trimmed by 0 bases and J by 7 bases, leaving 9 bases between them.

This chain joins TRBV6-6 and TRBJ2-4; a possible D gene is TRBD2 (6 bases). Trimming took 2 bases from V and 13 from J, leaving 21 bases between them. CDR1 is MNHNY, CDR2 SVGAGI, per germline (reference sequence). This CDR3 region has 15 residues. CDR3 in amino acids: CASSYRSSAYNEQYF. The CDR3 DNA reads TGTGCCAGCAGTTACCGGTCTAGCGCGTACAATGAGCAGTACTTC.

This rearrangement joins TRBV11-2 to TRBJ2-3; 7 bases are a match to TRBD2. Germline CDR1 is SGHAT and CDR2 is FQNNGV. Unmatched junction bases numbered 9, after V lost 0 bases and J lost 0 bases. This CDR3 comprises 18 residues. CDR3 amino acids: CASSLESWGGVSTDTQYF. The CDR3 nucleotides read TGTGCCAGCAGCTTAGAGTCGTGGGGGGGTGTTAGCACAGATACGCAGTATTTT.

By share, this clonotype counts as medium-sized (0.01 to 0.1%). V is TRBV7-2 and J is TRBJ2-1; a weak D match, TRBD2 (6 bases). The J call may be in error: the DNA end matches TRBJ2-7 better. CDR1 and CDR2 (germline): SGHTA, FQGNSA. The CDR3 loop spans 15 amino acids. The CDR3, as DNA: TGTGCCAGCAGCTTAGATGGCGGGGCCTACAATGAGCAGTACTTC. As protein: CASSLDGGAYNEQYF.

This clonotype appeared a few times. The CDR3 region is CATSDPGTGYNEQYF. The DNA for the CDR3 is TGTGCCACCAGTGATCCCGGGACAGGATACAATGAGCAGTACTTC. V usage is TRBV24-1 and J usage is TRBJ2-1, with 8 bases fitting TRBD1. The DNA end is a closer match to TRBJ2-7, so the J assignment may be wrong. Germline lookup yields CDR1 KGHDR and CDR2 SFDVKD. The CDR3 has 15 residues.

This clonotype has only a few counts. CDR3 nucleotides: TGTGCCAGCAGTTTAGCGGGAGGGACCGGGGAGCTGTTTTTT. Its translation is CASSLAGGTGELFF. The chain joins TRBV12-3 or TRBV12-4 to TRBJ2-2; TRBD2 aligns across 7 bases. V shed 0 bases, J shed 5 bases, and the junction held 0 bases outside the gene matches. The CDR3 is 14 amino acids.

This clonotype appeared a few times. V and J are TRBV24-1 and TRBJ2-1, with 12 bases aligning to TRBD2. The V and J ends lost 3 bases and 4 bases, in that order; junction bases with no gene match: 6. CDR1 is KGHDR, CDR2 SFDVKD, per germline. The CDR3 has 17 amino acids. CDR3 sequence: CATSDPPSGRGYNEQFF. In DNA form, the CDR3 reads TGTGCCACCAGTGATCCCCCTAGCGGGAGGGGGTACAATGAGCAGTTCTTC.

V and J are TRBV7-2 and TRBJ1-1; D remains unclear. This CDR3 is built from 14 residues. V gave up 7 bases and J gave up 1 base, with 13 bases separating them. CDR1 SGHTA and CDR2 FQGNSA come from the germline V gene. The CDR3 DNA is TGTGCCAGCACCCCAAGTCTGGAGAACACTGAAGCTTTCTTT. Translating it yields CASTPSLENTEAFF. The full variable domain, with the rest looked up from reference TRBV7-2 and TRBJ1-1, is GAGVSQSPSNKVTEKGKDVELRCDPISGHTALYWYRQSLGQGLEFLIYFQGNSAPDKSGLPSDRFSAERTGGSVSTLTIQRTQQEDSAVYLCASTPSLENTEAFFGQGTRLTVV.

The chain recombines TRBV6-8 with TRBJ2-3; 11 bases line up with TRBD2. Germline V lookup: CDR1 MNHGY, CDR2 SAAAGT. The CDR3 is 18 residues long. The ends lost 6 bases at V and 1 base at J; junction bases unmatched: 12. The CDR3 is CASSDGTSGHGGTDTQYF. CDR3 DNA sequence: TGTGCCAGCAGCGACGGGACTAGCGGCCACGGAGGCACAGATACGCAGTATTTT.

The CDR3 DNA reads as TGTGCCAGCAGTCTAAGGTACTCGGGCCTTGGTTCACCCCTCCACTTT. This encodes CASSLRYSGLGSPLHF. The chain links TRBV27 to TRBJ1-6; D remains ambiguous. Germline values: CDR1 MNHEY, CDR2 SMNVEV (reference sequence). CDR3 size: 16 residues. Trimming removed 5 bases at V and 9 bases at J, with 20 bases between.

There are many counts of this clonotype. V is TRBV25-1 and J is TRBJ2-1, with 7 bases aligning to TRBD2. The CDR3 runs 18 residues. After removal of 4 bases from V and 2 bases from J, the junction contained 14 bases not matched to a gene. CDR1 is MGHDK and CDR2 is SYGVNS in the germline V gene. The CDR3 here is CASSGGRSPGEPYNEQFF. The CDR3 DNA reads as TGTGCCAGCAGTGGCGGGAGATCCCCCGGGGAGCCCTACAATGAGCAGTTCTTC. Full variable domain (outside the CDR3, taken from reference TRBV25-1 and TRBJ2-1): EADIYQTPRYLVIGTGKKITLECSQTMGHDKMYWYQQDPGMELHLIHYSYGVNSTEKGDLSSESTVSRIRTEHFPLTLESARPSHTSQYLCASSGGRSPGEPYNEQFFGPGTRLTVL.

This clonotype is termed medium-sized (0.01 to 0.1%). The chain couples TRBV11-3 to TRBJ2-7; D is unresolved. Germline V gives CDR1 SGHNT, CDR2 YENEEA. CDR3 length: 13 residues. Trimming removed 2 bases at V and 2 bases at J, with 7 bases between. The CDR3 sequence: CASSLTVAYEQYF. The CDR3 DNA follows: TGTGCCAGCAGCTTAACAGTGGCCTACGAGCAGTACTTC.

The table lists this clonotype with a few counts. V usage is TRBV12-3 or TRBV12-4 and J usage is TRBJ2-2; 7 positions match TRBD1. The CDR3 consists of 16 residues. The ends lost 4 bases at V and 5 bases at J; junction bases unmatched: 10. The CDR3 is CASSSKGAGWTGELFF. The CDR3 DNA reads TGTGCCAGCAGTTCTAAGGGGGCGGGTTGGACCGGGGAGCTGTTTTTT.

In this sample, this clonotype turned up a few times. V usage is TRBV10-2 and J usage is TRBJ1-2, with 7 bases identical to TRBD1. CDR3 length: 13 residues. From germline, CDR1 is WSHSY and CDR2 SAAADI. J lost 5 bases, V lost 2 bases, and 2 bases had no gene match. The CDR3 protein is CASSEDRAYGYTF. The CDR3 coding sequence is TGCGCCAGCAGTGAGGACAGGGCGTATGGCTACACCTTC.

This sequence joins TRBV10-2 and TRBJ2-3; no clear D. Germline CDR1 WSHSY, CDR2 SAAADI. The length of the CDR3 is 14 residues. V lost 3 bases, J lost 1 base, and 8 bases lay in between. The CDR3 DNA sequence: TGCGCCAGCAGTGACCCGATACGCACAGATACGCAGTATTTT. It specifies CASSDPIRTDTQYF.